This TCR beta chain was recovered during a study of blood T cell repertoires in COVID-19. Study summary: Specimens from acute and convalescent COVID-19 originated in the United States, Italy and Spain.

The CDR3 contains 14 residues. CDR1 and CDR2 from the germline V gene are SGHNT and YYREEE (reference sequence). V lost 5 bases, J lost 7 bases, and 6 bases stayed unmatched. Source study methods: Estimated nucleated cell counts came from reference gene primer amplification. Generated by immunoSEQ multiplex PCR, the TCRdb table keeps only in-frame clones and is missing some. V, J and clone size reflect that table, while D and trimming were determined from the DNA. The sample yields about 60,000 clones, roughly 88% seen once. The rearrangement joins TRBV5-4 to TRBJ1-4; 9 bases map to TRBD1. The sequenced material came from peripheral blood. This sequence was found in a man aged 45-60 years with active COVID-19. The CDR3 region is CASSQTGGGEKLFF. The CDR3 nucleotides read TGTGCCAGCAGTCAGACAGGGGGAGGTGAAAAACTGTTTTTT.